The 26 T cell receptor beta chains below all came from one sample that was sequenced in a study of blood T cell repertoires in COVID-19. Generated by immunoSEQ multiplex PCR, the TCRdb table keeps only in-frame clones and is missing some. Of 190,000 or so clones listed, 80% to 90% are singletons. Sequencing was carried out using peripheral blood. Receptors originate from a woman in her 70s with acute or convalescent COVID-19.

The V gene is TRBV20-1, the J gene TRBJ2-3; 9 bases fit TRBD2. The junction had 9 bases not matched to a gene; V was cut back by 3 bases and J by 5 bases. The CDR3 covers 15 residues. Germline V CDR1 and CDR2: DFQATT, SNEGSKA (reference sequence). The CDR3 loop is CSASGSGGPEDTQYF. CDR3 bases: TGCAGTGCTAGTGGGAGCGGGGGGCCAGAAGATACGCAGTATTTT.

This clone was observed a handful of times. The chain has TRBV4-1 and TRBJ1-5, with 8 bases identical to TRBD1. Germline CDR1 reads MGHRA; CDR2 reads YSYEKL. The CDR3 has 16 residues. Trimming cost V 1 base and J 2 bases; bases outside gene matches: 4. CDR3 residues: CASSQATGGGNQPQHF. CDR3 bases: TGCGCCAGCAGCCAAGCTACAGGGGGGGGCAATCAGCCCCAGCATTTT.

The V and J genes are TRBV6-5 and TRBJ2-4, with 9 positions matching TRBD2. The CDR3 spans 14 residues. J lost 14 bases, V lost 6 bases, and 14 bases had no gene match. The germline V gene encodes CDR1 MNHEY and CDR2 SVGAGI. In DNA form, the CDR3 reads TGTGCCAGCAGGCACGACAGGCTAGCGGGATACGAGTACTTC. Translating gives CASRHDRLAGYEYF.

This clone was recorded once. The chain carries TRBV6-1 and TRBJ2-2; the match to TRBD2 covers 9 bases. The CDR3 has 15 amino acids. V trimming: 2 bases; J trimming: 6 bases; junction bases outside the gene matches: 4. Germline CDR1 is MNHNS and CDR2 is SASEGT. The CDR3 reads CASSELTSGSGELFF. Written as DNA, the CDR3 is TGTGCCAGCAGTGAACTGACTAGCGGTTCCGGGGAGCTGTTTTTT.

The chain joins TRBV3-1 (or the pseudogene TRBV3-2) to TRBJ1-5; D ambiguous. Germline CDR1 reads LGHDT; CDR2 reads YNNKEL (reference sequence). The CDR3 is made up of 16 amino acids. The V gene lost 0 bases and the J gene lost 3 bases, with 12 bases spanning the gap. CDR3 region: CASSQDPPGNNQPQHF. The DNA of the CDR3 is TGTGCCAGCAGCCAAGATCCCCCGGGGAACAATCAGCCCCAGCATTTT.

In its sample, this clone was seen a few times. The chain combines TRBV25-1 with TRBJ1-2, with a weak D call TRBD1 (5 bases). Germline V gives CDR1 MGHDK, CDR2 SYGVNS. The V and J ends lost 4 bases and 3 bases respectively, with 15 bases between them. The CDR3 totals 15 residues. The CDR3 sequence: CASSAPERGYYGYTF. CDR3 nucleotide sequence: TGTGCCAGCAGTGCTCCCGAAAGGGGTTACTATGGCTACACCTTC.

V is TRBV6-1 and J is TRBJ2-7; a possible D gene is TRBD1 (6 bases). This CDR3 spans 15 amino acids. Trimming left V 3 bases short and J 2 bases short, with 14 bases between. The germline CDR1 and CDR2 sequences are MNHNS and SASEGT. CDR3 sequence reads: CASSDQGQFTYEQYF. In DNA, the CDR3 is TGTGCCAGCAGTGACCAAGGACAGTTCACCTACGAGCAGTACTTC.

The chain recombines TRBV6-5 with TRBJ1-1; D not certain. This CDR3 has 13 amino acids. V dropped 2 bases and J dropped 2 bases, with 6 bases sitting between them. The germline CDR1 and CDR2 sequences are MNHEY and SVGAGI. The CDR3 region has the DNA TGTGCCAGCAGTTACAACAGCAACACTGAAGCTTTCTTT. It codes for CASSYNSNTEAFF.

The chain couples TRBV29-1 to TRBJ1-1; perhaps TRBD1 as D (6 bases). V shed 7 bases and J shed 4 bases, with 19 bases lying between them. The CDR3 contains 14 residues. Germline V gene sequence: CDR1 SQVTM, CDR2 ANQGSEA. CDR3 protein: CSALLRGRFTEAFF. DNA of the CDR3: TGCAGCGCTCTCCTCAGGGGCAGGTTCACTGAAGCTTTCTTT.

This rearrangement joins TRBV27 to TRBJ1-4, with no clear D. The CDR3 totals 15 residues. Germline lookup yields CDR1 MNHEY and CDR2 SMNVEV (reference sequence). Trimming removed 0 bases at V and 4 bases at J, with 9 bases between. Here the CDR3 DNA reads TGTGCCAGCAGTTTATCGCTGCGGGGTAATGAAAAACTGTTTTTT. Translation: CASSLSLRGNEKLFF.

In DNA form, the CDR3 reads TGCGCCAGCAGCTTTCCAGGGGAAGAGACCCAGTACTTC. It is translated as CASSFPGEETQYF. The chain couples TRBV5-1 to TRBJ2-5; D perhaps matches TRBD1 (6 bases). The CDR3 runs 13 residues. Germline assignment: CDR1 SGHRS and CDR2 YFSETQ. Trimming pared 2 bases from V and 3 bases from J, leaving 8 bases between.

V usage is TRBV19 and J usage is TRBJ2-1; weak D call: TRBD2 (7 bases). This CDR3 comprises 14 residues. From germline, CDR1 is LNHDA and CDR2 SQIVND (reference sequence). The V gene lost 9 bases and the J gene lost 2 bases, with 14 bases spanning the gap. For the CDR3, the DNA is TGTGCCAGCGCCCGGGGGGCTACCTACAATGAGCAGTTCTTC. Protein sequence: CASARGATYNEQFF.

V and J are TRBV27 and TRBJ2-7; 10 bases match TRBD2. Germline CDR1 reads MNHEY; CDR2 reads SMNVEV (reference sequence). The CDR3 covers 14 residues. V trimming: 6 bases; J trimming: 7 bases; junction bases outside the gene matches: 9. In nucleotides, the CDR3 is TGTGCCAGCAGGGGAGCGGGAGGGCCAAGGGAGCAGTACTTC. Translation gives CASRGAGGPREQYF.

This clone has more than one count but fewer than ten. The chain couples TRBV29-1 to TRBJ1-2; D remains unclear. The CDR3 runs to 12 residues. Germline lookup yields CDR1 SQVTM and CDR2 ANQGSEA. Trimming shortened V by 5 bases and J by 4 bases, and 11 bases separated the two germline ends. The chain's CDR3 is CSVLGGPYGYTF. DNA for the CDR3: TGCAGCGTTTTAGGAGGACCCTATGGCTACACCTTC.

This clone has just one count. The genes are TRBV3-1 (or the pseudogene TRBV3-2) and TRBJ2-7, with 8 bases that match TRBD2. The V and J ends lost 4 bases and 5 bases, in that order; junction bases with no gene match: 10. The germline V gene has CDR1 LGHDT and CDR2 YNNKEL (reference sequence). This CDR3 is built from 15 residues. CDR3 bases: TGTGCCAGCAGCCCTTACCGGGGGGGAGTCGACGAGCAGTACTTC. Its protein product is CASSPYRGGVDEQYF.

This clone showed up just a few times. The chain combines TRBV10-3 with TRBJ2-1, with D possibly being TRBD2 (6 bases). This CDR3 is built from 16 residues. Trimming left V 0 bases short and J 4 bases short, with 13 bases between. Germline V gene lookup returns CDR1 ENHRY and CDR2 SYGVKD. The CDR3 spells CAISESGAGRYNEQFF. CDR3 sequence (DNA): TGTGCCATCAGTGAGTCTGGAGCGGGTCGATACAATGAGCAGTTCTTC.

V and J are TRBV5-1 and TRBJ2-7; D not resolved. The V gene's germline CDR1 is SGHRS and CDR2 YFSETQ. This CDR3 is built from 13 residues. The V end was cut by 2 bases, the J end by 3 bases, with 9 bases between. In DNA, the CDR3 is TGCGCCAGCAGCTTATTAGCCAGCTACGAGCAGTACTTC. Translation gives CASSLLASYEQYF. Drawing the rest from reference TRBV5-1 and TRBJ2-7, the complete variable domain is KAGVTQTPRYLIKTRGQQVTLSCSPISGHRSVSWYQQTPGQGLQFLFEYFSETQRNKGNFPGRFSGRQFSNSRSEMNVSTLELGDSALYLCASSLLASYEQYFGPGTRLTVT.

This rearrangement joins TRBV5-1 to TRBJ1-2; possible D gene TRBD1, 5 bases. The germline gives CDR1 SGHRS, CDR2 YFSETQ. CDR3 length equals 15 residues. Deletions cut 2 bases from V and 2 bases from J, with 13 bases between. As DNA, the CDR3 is TGCGCCAGCAGCTTAGCCGTGGGGCAGAACTATGGCTACACCTTC. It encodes CASSLAVGQNYGYTF.

CDR3 bases: TGTGCCAGCAGCCAGGAGGACTTCTACGAGCAGTACTTC. It is translated as CASSQEDFYEQYF. The rearrangement uses TRBV14 and TRBJ2-7, with D possibly matching TRBD2 (5 bases). Germline V gene lookup returns CDR1 SGHDN and CDR2 FVKESK. Trimming removed 3 bases at V and 3 bases at J, with 9 bases between. This CDR3 has 13 amino acids. The complete variable domain, with remaining parts taken from reference TRBV14 and TRBJ2-7, reads EAGVTQFPSHSVIEKGQTVTLRCDPISGHDNLYWYRRVMGKEIKFLLHFVKESKQDESGMPNNRFLAERTGGTYSTLKVQPAELEDSGVYFCASSQEDFYEQYFGPGTRLTVT.

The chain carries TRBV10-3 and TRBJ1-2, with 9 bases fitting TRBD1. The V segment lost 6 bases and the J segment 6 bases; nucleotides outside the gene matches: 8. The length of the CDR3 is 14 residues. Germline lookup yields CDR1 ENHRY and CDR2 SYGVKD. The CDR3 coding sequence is TGTGCCATCAGCCGGGGACAGGGCTTGGATGGCTACACCTTC. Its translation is CAISRGQGLDGYTF.

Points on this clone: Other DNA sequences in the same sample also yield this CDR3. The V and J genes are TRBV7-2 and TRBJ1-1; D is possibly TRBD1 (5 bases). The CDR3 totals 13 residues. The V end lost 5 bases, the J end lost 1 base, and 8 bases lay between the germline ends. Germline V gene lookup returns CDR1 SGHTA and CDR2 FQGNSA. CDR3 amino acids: CASSLGQNTEAFF. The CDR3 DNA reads TGTGCCAGCAGCCTTGGACAGAACACTGAAGCTTTCTTT.

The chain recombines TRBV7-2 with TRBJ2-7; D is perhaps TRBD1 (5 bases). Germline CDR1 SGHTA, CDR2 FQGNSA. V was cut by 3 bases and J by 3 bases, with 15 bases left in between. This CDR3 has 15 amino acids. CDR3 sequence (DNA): TGTGCCAGCAGCTTGGGGCCAACTGGAAACTACGAGCAGTACTTC. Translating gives CASSLGPTGNYEQYF.

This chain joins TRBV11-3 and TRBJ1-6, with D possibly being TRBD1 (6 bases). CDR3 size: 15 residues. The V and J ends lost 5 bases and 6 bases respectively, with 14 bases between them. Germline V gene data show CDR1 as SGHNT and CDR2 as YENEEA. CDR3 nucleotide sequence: TGTGCCAGCAGCCCCCCGGGACACCTTAATTCACCCCTCCACTTT. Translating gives CASSPPGHLNSPLHF.

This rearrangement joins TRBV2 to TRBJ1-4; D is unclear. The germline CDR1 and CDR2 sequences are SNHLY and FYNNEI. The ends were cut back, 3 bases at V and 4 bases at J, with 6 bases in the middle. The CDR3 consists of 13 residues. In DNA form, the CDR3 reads TGTGCCAGCAGTGATAGGAGTAATGAAAAACTGTTTTTT. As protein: CASSDRSNEKLFF.

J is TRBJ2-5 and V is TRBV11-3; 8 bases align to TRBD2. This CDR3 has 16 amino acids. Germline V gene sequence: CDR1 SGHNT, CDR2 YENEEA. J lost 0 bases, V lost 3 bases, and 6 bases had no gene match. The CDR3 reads CASSFEASGYQETQYF. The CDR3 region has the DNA TGTGCCAGCAGCTTTGAGGCTAGCGGGTACCAAGAGACCCAGTACTTC.

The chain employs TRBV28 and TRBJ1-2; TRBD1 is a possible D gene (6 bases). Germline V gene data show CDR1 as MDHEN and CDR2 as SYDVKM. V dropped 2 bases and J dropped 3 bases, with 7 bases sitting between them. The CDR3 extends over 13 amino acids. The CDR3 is CASSLQGYYGYTF. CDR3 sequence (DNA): TGTGCCAGCAGTTTACAGGGGTACTATGGCTACACCTTC.